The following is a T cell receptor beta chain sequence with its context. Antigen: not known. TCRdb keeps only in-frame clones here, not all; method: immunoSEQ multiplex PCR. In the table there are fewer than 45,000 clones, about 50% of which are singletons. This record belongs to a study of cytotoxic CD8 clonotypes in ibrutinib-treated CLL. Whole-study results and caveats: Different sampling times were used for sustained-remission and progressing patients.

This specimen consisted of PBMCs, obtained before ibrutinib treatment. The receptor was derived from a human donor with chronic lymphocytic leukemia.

The CDR3 DNA is TGTGCCAGCAGGGTAGGCTATGGCTACACCTTC. Residues: CASRVGYGYTF. The chain links TRBV2 to TRBJ1-2; D gene unclear. Trimming stripped 6 bases from V and 4 bases from J, with 6 bases between. This CDR3 comprises 11 residues. Germline lookup yields CDR1 SNHLY and CDR2 FYNNEI.